The 28 T cell receptor beta chains below all came from one sample that was sequenced in a study of CD8 T cells in ankylosing spondylitis. General study results and limits: Characteristic of ankylosing spondylitis blood, it appeared, was a TCR beta motif comprising about eight highly homologous variants.

These receptors lack a known antigen. Each CDR3 protein gets one entry after TCRdb re-called the 5' RACE reads with MiXCR. The sample shows some 840,000 distinct CDR3 sequences, about an eighth of them seen only once. Material for sequencing was blood, either unsorted or a sorted T cell fraction (not recorded which). The receptors shown here come from a male donor with ankylosing spondylitis.

This clonotype occurred many times. The rearrangement uses TRBV10-3 and TRBJ1-2; D gene uncertain. V was pared by 10 bases and J by 0 bases, with 12 bases between. The CDR3 is made up of 13 amino acids. Germline V gives CDR1 ENHRY, CDR2 SYGVKD. The CDR3, as DNA: TGTGCCACCCTGAACACGGCTAACTATGGCTACACCTTC. Residues: CATLNTANYGYTF.

This clonotype was counted a few times. The rearrangement uses TRBV5-6 and TRBJ2-5, with D hard to call. Germline CDR1 and CDR2: SGHDT and YYEEEE. The CDR3 is 16 amino acids. V shed 3 bases and J shed 4 bases, with 19 bases lying between them. In DNA form, the CDR3 reads TGTGCCAGCAGCTCGTTAAGCCATCGAGCTGCAGAGACCCAGTACTTC. This sequence encodes CASSSLSHRAAETQYF.

There are a few counts of this clonotype. The chain uses TRBV27 and TRBJ1-2; tentatively, D is TRBD1 (6 bases). The CDR3 runs to 13 residues. With 4 bases removed from V and 6 bases from J, the gap between germline ends came to 12 bases. Germline CDR1 and CDR2: MNHEY and SMNVEV (reference sequence). CDR3 bases: TGTGCCAGCAGTTGGACAGACACGGATGGCTACACCTTC. Its protein product is CASSWTDTDGYTF.

This clonotype was picked up a small number of times. This chain links TRBV7-2 with TRBJ2-3, with 7 bases matching TRBD2. The CDR3 covers 13 residues. V dropped 5 bases and J dropped 3; count of bases not matched to a gene: 2. Germline CDR1 SGHTA, CDR2 FQGNSA. The CDR3 protein is CASSDGRTDTQYF. CDR3 DNA sequence: TGTGCCAGCAGCGACGGGAGGACAGATACGCAGTATTTT.

This clonotype was counted many times. This chain links TRBV14 with TRBJ2-7, with 7 bases that match TRBD2. This CDR3 region has 14 residues. V lost 1 base, J lost 4 bases, and 4 bases stayed unmatched. CDR1 and CDR2 from the germline V gene are SGHDN and FVKESK. The CDR3 nucleotides are TGTGCCAGCAGCCAAGGAGTGGGAGGGTACGAGCAGTACTTC. This gives the protein CASSQGVGGYEQYF.

There are a few counts of this clonotype. The V and J genes are TRBV7-3 and TRBJ1-2; 9 bases match TRBD1. Germline assignment: CDR1 SGHTA and CDR2 FQGTGA. This CDR3 has 15 residues. V trimming: 5 bases; J trimming: 1 base; junction bases outside the gene matches: 5. The CDR3 loop reads CASSPGTGSNYGYTF. The CDR3 nucleotides read TGTGCCAGCAGCCCCGGGACAGGGAGTAACTATGGCTACACCTTC.

The chain has TRBV7-8 and TRBJ2-4; no reliable D call. The CDR3 length is 16 residues. Germline CDR1 and CDR2: SGHVS and FQNEAQ. Trimming stripped 2 bases from V and 3 bases from J, with 14 bases between. CDR3 region: CASSLPAGFGKNIQYF. CDR3 nucleotides: TGTGCCAGCAGCTTACCAGCTGGGTTCGGCAAAAACATTCAGTACTTC.

The J gene is TRBJ1-2, the V gene TRBV3-1; no firm D call. Trimming stripped 1 base from V and 7 bases from J, with 7 bases between. In germline, CDR1 is LGHDT, CDR2 YNNKEL (reference sequence). The CDR3 sequence is 12 residues long. Here the CDR3 reads CASSQGGIGYTF. As DNA, the CDR3 is TGTGCCAGCAGCCAAGGGGGAATTGGCTACACCTTC.

The chain couples TRBV28 to TRBJ2-1, with 9 nucleotides matching TRBD2. V lost 3 bases to trimming and J lost 7 bases; unmatched junction nucleotides: 7. The CDR3 loop spans 15 amino acids. Germline V gene lookup returns CDR1 MDHEN and CDR2 SYDVKM. CDR3 region: CASSFIPLAGNEQFF. The CDR3 coding sequence is TGTGCCAGCAGTTTCATCCCCCTAGCGGGGAATGAGCAGTTCTTC.

This clonotype has more than one count but fewer than ten. The chain links TRBV5-1 to TRBJ2-1; 9 bases are shared with TRBD2. The CDR3 consists of 18 residues. V shed 0 bases, J shed 2 bases, and the junction held 9 bases outside the gene matches. Per germline, CDR1 SGHRS and CDR2 YFSETQ. Written as DNA, the CDR3 is TGCGCCAGCAGCTTGGCCCCTCAGTCTAGCGGGACCTACAATGAGCAGTTCTTC. Its translation: CASSLAPQSSGTYNEQFF.

The V call is TRBV6-5, the J call TRBJ2-1, with D perhaps TRBD1 or TRBD2 (6 bases each). The CDR3 runs to 13 residues. CDR1 and CDR2 from the germline V gene are MNHEY and SVGAGI. Trimming removed 0 bases at V and 12 bases at J, with 12 bases between. The CDR3: CASSYSNREVQFF. The CDR3 coding sequence is TGTGCCAGCAGTTACTCGAACAGGGAGGTGCAGTTCTTC.

The chain joins TRBV20-1 to TRBJ2-3; 9 nucleotides agree with TRBD2. CDR3 length: 15 residues. Germline V gene sequence: CDR1 DFQATT, CDR2 SNEGSKA (reference sequence). V shed 3 bases and J 6 bases; nucleotides not matched to a gene: 10. CDR3 loop: CSASKLAGRVDTQYF. CDR3 nucleotide sequence: TGCAGTGCTAGTAAACTAGCGGGTCGGGTGGATACGCAGTATTTT.

This clonotype was counted ten times or more. The genes are TRBV29-1 and TRBJ2-5, with D hard to call. CDR3 length: 10 amino acids. Germline-derived CDR1 and CDR2 are SQVTM and ANQGSEA. V lost 7 bases and J lost 2, with 5 bases in between. The CDR3 nucleotides are TGCAGCGGCCAACAAGAGACCCAGTACTTC. This sequence encodes CSGQQETQYF.

The rearrangement joins TRBV20-1 to TRBJ1-6; TRBD1 aligns across 10 bases. V was clipped by 5 bases and J by 10 bases; unmatched bases: 5. Germline-derived CDR1 and CDR2 are DFQATT and SNEGSKA (reference sequence). This CDR3 region has 13 residues. The CDR3 reads CSAPGQGDSPLHF. The CDR3 nucleotides are TGCAGTGCTCCCGGACAGGGGGACTCACCCCTCCACTTT.

V is TRBV20-1 and J is TRBJ1-2; D may be TRBD1 (5 bases). CDR1 is DFQATT and CDR2 is SNEGSKA in the germline V gene (reference sequence). The CDR3 is 16 residues long. V lost 6 bases and J lost 3, with 23 bases in between. Here the CDR3 DNA reads TGCAGTGCCACCCGTGGAGGGGACTTGGGTGACTATGGCTACACCTTC. Translating gives CSATRGGDLGDYGYTF.

This clonotype has more than one count but fewer than ten. Here the CDR3 DNA reads TGTGCCAGCAGCTTAGGTGGGGGCATGACAGATACGCAGTATTTT. As protein: CASSLGGGMTDTQYF. The V call is TRBV7-9, the J call TRBJ2-3; D might be TRBD1 (6 bases). The V end lost 1 base, the J end lost 3 bases, and 11 bases lay between the germline ends. This CDR3 is built from 15 residues. The germline gives CDR1 SEHNR, CDR2 FQNEAQ (reference sequence).

The chain links TRBV28 to TRBJ1-2, with D maybe TRBD1 (5 bases). CDR3 length: 14 residues. Germline V gene sequence: CDR1 MDHEN, CDR2 SYDVKM. V was shortened by 6 bases and J by 4 bases, with 15 bases between the two germline ends. The CDR3 reads CASSNWQGVYGYTF. The CDR3 bases are TGTGCCAGCAGCAACTGGCAGGGCGTCTATGGCTACACCTTC.

The sample holds many counts of this clonotype. This chain connects TRBV10-3 to TRBJ1-5; 8 nucleotides align to TRBD1. Germline values: CDR1 ENHRY, CDR2 SYGVKD. Trimming at V came to 3 bases and at J to 2 bases, leaving 3 bases not matched to a gene. The CDR3 has 15 amino acids. The CDR3, as DNA: TGTGCCATCAGTGAAATGGACAGGGGCAATCAGCCCCAGCATTTT. Encoded protein: CAISEMDRGNQPQHF.

The chain links TRBV18 to TRBJ2-5; 8 nucleotides align to TRBD2. The CDR3 length is 16 residues. The V gene end was trimmed by 3 bases and the J gene end by 2 bases; junction bases not matched to a gene: 8. CDR1 is KGHSH and CDR2 is LQKENI in the germline V gene. CDR3 amino acids: CASSPGSGSQQETQYF. In DNA form, the CDR3 reads TGTGCCAGCTCACCGGGGAGCGGGAGTCAACAAGAGACCCAGTACTTC.

This clonotype turned up a few times. V usage is TRBV20-1 and J usage is TRBJ2-5, with D perhaps TRBD1 (6 bases). Germline lookup yields CDR1 DFQATT and CDR2 SNEGSKA (reference sequence). The V and J ends lost 1 base and 2 bases respectively, with 11 bases between them. The CDR3 is 14 amino acids. The CDR3 DNA reads as TGCAGTGCTAGAGGAAAGACAGGACAAGAGACCCAGTACTTC. Its translation is CSARGKTGQETQYF.

The rearrangement joins TRBV29-1 to TRBJ1-4; 10 positions agree with TRBD1. The CDR3 totals 18 residues. Germline V gives CDR1 SQVTM, CDR2 ANQGSEA. Trimming cost V 6 bases and J 7 bases; bases outside gene matches: 20. The CDR3 spells CSVQAKLTGGPGGEKLFF. In DNA, the CDR3 is TGCAGCGTCCAAGCCAAATTGACAGGGGGCCCCGGAGGTGAAAAACTGTTTTTT.

The CDR3 nucleotides are TGTGCCAGCAGCCCAGGTGGGGGGCGGGGGTACAATGAGCAGTTCTTC. It translates to CASSPGGGRGYNEQFF. The V gene is TRBV12-3 or TRBV12-4, the J gene TRBJ2-1; weak D call: TRBD2 (7 bases). The CDR3 runs 16 residues. The V and J ends lost 6 bases and 4 bases respectively, with 19 bases between them.

The chain is built from TRBV4-3 and TRBJ1-3; D gene ambiguous. Trimming left V 0 bases short and J 3 bases short, with 9 bases between. From germline, CDR1 is LGHNA and CDR2 YSLEER. The CDR3 runs 15 residues. The chain's CDR3 is CASSQDLGSGNTIYF. CDR3 DNA: TGCGCCAGCAGCCAAGATCTGGGCAGTGGAAACACCATATATTTT.

This clonotype was seen only a few times. The chain joins TRBV11-2 to TRBJ1-2; D uncertain. Germline V gene data show CDR1 as SGHAT and CDR2 as FQNNGV. V was shortened by 5 bases and J by 8 bases, with 15 bases between the two germline ends. CDR3 length: 13 amino acids. CDR3 in DNA: TGTGCCAGCAGCACGGCCCTGACGACCGGCTACACCTTC. It is translated as CASSTALTTGYTF. The full variable domain, its missing parts supplied by reference TRBV11-2 and TRBJ1-2, is EAGVAQSPRYKIIEKRQSVAFWCNPISGHATLYWYQQILGQGPKLLIQFQNNGVVDDSQLPKDRFSAERLKGVDSTLKIQPAKLEDSAVYLCASSTALTTGYTFGSGTRLTVV.

The rearrangement uses TRBV6-1 and TRBJ1-1; D unclear. V gave up 8 bases and J gave up 5 bases, with 15 bases separating them. Per germline, CDR1 MNHNS and CDR2 SASEGT. The CDR3 has 13 residues. DNA of the CDR3: TGTGCCAGCTTACCGCGGAAAGGGACTGAAGCTTTCTTT. Residues: CASLPRKGTEAFF.

There are a few counts of this clonotype. V gene TRBV30 combines with J gene TRBJ2-3; D uncertain. Germline V gene data show CDR1 as GTSNPN and CDR2 as SVGIG (reference sequence). The V end lost 6 bases, the J end lost 2 bases, and 24 bases lay between the germline ends. This CDR3 spans 17 amino acids. CDR3 nucleotide sequence: TGTGCCTGCCAAATCCCCCTTAGCTCAACCCTCACAGATACGCAGTATTTT. Protein product: CACQIPLSSTLTDTQYF.

This clonotype showed up just a few times. The chain is built from TRBV20-1 and TRBJ1-1; unclear D gene. There are 12 residues in the CDR3. Germline V lookup: CDR1 DFQATT, CDR2 SNEGSKA (reference sequence). The V end lost 1 base, the J end lost 5 bases, and 8 bases lay between the germline ends. CDR3 coding DNA: TGCAGTGCTAGAGTAGCAGGAACTGAAGCTTTCTTT. Its translation is CSARVAGTEAFF.

This clonotype has just a few counts. V and J are TRBV7-3 and TRBJ2-1; D not certain. The CDR3 sequence is 13 residues long. The ends were cut back, 0 bases at V and 12 bases at J, with 12 bases in the middle. From germline, CDR1 is SGHTA and CDR2 FQGTGA. CDR3 nucleotides: TGTGCCAGCAGCTTAACCCCCCCGGGTCCGCAGTTCTTC. Encoded protein: CASSLTPPGPQFF.